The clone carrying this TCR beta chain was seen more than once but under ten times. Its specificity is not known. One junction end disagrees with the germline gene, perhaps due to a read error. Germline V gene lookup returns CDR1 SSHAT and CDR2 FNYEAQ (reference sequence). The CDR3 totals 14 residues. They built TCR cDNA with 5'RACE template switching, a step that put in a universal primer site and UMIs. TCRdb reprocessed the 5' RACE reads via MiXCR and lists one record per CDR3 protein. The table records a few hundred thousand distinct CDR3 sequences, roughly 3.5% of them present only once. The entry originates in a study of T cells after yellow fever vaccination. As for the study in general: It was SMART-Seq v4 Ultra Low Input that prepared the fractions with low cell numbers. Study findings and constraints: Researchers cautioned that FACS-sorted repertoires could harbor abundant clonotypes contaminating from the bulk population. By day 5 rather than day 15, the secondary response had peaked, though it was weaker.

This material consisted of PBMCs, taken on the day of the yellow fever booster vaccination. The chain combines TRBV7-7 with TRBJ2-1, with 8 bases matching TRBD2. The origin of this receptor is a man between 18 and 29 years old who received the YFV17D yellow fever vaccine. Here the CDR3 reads CASSLGLDYNEQFF. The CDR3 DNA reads TGTGCTAGCAGCTTGGGACTAGATTACAATGAGCAGTTCTTC.